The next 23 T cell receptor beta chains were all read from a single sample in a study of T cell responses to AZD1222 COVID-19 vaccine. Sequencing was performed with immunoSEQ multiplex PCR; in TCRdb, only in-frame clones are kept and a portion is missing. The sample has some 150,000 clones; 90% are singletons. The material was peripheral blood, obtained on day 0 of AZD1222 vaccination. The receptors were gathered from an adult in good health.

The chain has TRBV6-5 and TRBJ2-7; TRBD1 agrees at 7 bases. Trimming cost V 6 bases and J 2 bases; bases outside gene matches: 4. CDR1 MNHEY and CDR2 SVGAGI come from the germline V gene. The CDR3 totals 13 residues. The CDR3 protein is CASRGTATYEQYF. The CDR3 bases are TGTGCCAGCAGAGGGACAGCGACCTACGAGCAGTACTTC.

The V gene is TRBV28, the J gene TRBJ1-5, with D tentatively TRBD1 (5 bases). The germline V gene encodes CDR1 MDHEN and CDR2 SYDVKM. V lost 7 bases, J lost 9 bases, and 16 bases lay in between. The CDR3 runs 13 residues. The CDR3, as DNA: TGTGCCAGCACCCGCGGGGGGACTGGGCCCCAGCATTTT. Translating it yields CASTRGGTGPQHF.

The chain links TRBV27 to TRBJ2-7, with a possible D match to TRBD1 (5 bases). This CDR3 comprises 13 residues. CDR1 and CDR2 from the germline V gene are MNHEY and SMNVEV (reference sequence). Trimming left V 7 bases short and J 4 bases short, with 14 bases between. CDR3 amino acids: CASKSNQGYEQYF. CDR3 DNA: TGTGCCAGCAAAAGTAATCAGGGTTACGAGCAGTACTTC.

The DNA for the CDR3 is TGCGCCAGCAGCCAATGGACAGTACAAGAGACCCAGTACTTC. This encodes CASSQWTVQETQYF. The rearrangement uses TRBV4-3 and TRBJ2-5; tentatively, D is TRBD1 (6 bases). Germline V gene lookup returns CDR1 LGHNA and CDR2 YSLEER. V was shortened by 2 bases and J by 2 bases, with 9 bases between the two germline ends. The CDR3 length is 14 residues.

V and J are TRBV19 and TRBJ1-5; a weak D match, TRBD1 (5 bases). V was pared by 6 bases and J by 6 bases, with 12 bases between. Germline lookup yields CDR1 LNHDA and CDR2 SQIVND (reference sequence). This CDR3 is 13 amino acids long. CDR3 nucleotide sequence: TGTGCCAGTAGCTGGGGGAGGACTCAGCCCCAGCATTTT. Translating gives CASSWGRTQPQHF.

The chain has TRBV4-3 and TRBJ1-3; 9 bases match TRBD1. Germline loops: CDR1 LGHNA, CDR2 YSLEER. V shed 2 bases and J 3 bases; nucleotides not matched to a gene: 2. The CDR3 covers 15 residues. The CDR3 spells CASSQKGQGGNTIYF. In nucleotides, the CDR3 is TGCGCCAGCAGCCAAAAGGGACAGGGTGGAAACACCATATATTTT.

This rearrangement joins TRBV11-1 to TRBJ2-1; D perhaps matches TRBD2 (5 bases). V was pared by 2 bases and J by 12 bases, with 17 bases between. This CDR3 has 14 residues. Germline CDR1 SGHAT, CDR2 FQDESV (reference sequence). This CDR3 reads CASSLSSRRTGQFF. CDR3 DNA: TGTGCCAGCAGCTTATCTAGCCGGAGAACGGGGCAGTTCTTC. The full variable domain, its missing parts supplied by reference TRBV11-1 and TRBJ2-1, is EAEVAQSPRYKITEKSQAVAFWCDPISGHATLYWYRQILGQGPELLVQFQDESVVDDSQLPKDRFSAERLKGVDSTLKIQPAELGDSAMYLCASSLSSRRTGQFFGPGTRLTVL.

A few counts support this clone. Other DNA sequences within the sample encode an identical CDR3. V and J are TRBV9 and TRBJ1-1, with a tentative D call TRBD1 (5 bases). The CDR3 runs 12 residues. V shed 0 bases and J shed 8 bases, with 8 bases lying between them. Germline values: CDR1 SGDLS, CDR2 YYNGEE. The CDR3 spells CASSVAGGEAFF. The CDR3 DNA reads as TGTGCCAGCAGCGTAGCTGGGGGAGAAGCTTTCTTT.

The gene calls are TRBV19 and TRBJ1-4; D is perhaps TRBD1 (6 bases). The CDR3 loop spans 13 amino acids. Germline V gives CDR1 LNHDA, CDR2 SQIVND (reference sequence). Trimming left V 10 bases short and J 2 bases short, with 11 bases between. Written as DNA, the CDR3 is TGTGCCACTCGAGGGGGTACTAATGAAAAACTGTTTTTT. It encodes CATRGGTNEKLFF.

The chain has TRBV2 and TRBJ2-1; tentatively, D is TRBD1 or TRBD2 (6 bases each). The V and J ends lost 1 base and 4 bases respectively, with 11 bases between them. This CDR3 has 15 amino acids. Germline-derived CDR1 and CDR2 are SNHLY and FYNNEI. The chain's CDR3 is CASSEEGGGYNEQFF. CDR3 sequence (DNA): TGTGCCAGCAGTGAAGAGGGGGGCGGGTACAATGAGCAGTTCTTC.

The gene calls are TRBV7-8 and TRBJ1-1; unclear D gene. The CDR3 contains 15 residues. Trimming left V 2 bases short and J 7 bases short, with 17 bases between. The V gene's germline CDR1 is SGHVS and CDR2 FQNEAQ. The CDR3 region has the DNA TGTGCCAGCAGCTTACGGACCTCAAAGGAGTATGAAGCTTTCTTT. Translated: CASSLRTSKEYEAFF.

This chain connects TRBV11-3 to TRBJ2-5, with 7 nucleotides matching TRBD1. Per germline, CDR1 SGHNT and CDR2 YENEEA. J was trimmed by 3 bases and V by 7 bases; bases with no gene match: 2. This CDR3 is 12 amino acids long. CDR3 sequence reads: CASKDREETQYF. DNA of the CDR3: TGTGCCAGCAAAGACAGGGAAGAGACCCAGTACTTC.

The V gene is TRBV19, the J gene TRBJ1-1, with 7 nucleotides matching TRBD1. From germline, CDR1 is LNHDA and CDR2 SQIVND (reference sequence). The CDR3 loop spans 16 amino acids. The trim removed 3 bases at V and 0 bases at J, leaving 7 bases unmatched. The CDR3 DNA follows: TGTGCCAGTAGTATGTATGGGACAGCCTTGAACACTGAAGCTTTCTTT. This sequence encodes CASSMYGTALNTEAFF.

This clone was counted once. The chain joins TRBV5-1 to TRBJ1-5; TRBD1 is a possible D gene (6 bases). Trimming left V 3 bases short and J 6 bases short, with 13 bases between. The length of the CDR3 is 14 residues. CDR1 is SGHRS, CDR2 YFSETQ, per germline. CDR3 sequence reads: CASSSEGGGQPQHF. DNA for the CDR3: TGCGCCAGCAGCTCCGAAGGGGGGGGTCAGCCCCAGCATTTT.

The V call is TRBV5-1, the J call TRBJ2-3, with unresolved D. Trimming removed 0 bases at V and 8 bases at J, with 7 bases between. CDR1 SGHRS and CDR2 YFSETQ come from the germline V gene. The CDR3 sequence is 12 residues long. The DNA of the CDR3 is TGCGCCAGCAGCTTGGACGAGAGTACGCAGTATTTT. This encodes CASSLDESTQYF. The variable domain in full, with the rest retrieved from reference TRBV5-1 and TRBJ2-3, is KAGVTQTPRYLIKTRGQQVTLSCSPISGHRSVSWYQQTPGQGLQFLFEYFSETQRNKGNFPGRFSGRQFSNSRSEMNVSTLELGDSALYLCASSLDESTQYFGPGTRLTVL.

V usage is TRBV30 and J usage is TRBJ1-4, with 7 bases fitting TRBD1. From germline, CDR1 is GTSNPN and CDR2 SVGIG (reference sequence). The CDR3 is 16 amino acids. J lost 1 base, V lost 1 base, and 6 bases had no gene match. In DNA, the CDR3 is TGTGCCTGGAGTGGGACAGGCTTCCTAACTAATGAAAAACTGTTTTTT. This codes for CAWSGTGFLTNEKLFF.

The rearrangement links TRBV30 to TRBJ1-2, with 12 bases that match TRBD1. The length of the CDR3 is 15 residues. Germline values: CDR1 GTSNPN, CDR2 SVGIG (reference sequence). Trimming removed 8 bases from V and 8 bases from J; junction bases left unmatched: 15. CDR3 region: CAANSAGTGGRGYTF. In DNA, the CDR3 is TGTGCCGCGAACTCGGCCGGGACAGGGGGCCGGGGCTACACCTTC.

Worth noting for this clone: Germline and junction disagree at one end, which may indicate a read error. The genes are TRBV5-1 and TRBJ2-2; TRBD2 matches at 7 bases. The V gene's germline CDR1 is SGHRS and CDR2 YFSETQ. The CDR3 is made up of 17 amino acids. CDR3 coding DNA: TGCGCCAGCAGTTTGGGGCCAGCGGGGACGAACACCGGGGAGCTGTTTTTT. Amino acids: CASSLGPAGTNTGELFF.

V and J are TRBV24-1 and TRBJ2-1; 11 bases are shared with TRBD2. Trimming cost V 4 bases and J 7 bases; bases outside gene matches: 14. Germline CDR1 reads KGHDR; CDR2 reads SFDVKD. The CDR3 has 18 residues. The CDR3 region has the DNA TGTGCCACCAGTGAGAATGGACGGAACCTAGCGGGGGGAAATGAGCAGTTCTTC. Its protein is CATSENGRNLAGGNEQFF.

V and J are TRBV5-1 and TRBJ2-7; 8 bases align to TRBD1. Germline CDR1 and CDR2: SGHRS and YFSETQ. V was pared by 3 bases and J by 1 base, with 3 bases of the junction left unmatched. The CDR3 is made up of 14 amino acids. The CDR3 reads CASSSGQDSYEQYF. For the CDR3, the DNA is TGCGCCAGCAGCTCGGGACAGGATTCCTACGAGCAGTACTTC.

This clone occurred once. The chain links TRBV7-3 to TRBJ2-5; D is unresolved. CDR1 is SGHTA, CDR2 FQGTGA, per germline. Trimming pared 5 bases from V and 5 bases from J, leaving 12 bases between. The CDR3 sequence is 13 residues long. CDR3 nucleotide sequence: TGTGCCAGCAGCCCAGGTCACGTGGAGACCCAGTACTTC. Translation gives CASSPGHVETQYF. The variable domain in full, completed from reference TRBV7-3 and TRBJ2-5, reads GAGVSQTPSNKVTEKGKYVELRCDPISGHTALYWYRQSLGQGPEFLIYFQGTGAADDSGLPNDRFFAVRPEGSVSTLKIQRTERGDSAVYLCASSPGHVETQYFGPGTRLLVL.

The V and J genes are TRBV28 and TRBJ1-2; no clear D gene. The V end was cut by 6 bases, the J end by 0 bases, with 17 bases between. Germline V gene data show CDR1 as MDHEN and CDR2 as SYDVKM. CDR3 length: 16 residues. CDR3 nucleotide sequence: TGTGCCAGCAGCCACCGAATGGGCAGAACTAACTATGGCTACACCTTC. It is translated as CASSHRMGRTNYGYTF.

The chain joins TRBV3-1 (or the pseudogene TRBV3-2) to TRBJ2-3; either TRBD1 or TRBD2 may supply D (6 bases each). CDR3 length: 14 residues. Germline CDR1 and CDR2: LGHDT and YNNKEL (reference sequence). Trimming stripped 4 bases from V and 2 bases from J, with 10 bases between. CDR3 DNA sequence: TGTGCCAGCAGCCTAGGGGGGCCCACAGATACGCAGTATTTT. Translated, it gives CASSLGGPTDTQYF.